This is a list of T cell receptor beta chains from one sample in a study of Ad26.COV2.S vaccination and SARS-CoV-2 variants. TCRdb keeps only in-frame clones here, not all; method: immunoSEQ multiplex PCR. The table lists 500,000 or so clones, approximately 89% of them singletons. Sequencing used peripheral blood, obtained in a trial of Ad26.COV2.S vaccine versus placebo. These receptor sequences come from a person between 18 and 65 years old who received the Ad26.COV2.S COVID-19 vaccine or a placebo. CDR3s include the opening cysteine and the closing phenylalanine or tryptophan. D genes are given only for firm matches. Rows may omit the clone size; those that give it use once, few, many or a size class.

J	size	V	D	DNA	CDR3
TRBJ1-1	.	TRBV7-9	.	TGTGCCAGCAGCTTGGGTCTCACCCCCACTGAAGCTTTCTTT	CASSLGLTPTEAFF
TRBJ2-5	few	TRBV2	.	TGTGCCAGCAGTGAGTCAGGAAACCCTGGGGAGACCCAGTACTTC	CASSESGNPGETQYF
TRBJ2-5	.	TRBV12-5	.	TGTGCTAGTGGTCCTAGGCCGTTTTGGGGGCACCAAGAGACCCAGTACTTC	CASGPRPFWGHQETQYF
TRBJ1-6	.	TRBV18	TRBD1	TGTGCCAGCTCACGACAGGGGCTTTCACCCCTCCACTTT	CASSRQGLSPLHF
TRBJ1-4	.	TRBV5-1	.	TGCGCCAGCAGCTTGGGGGACACTCCTAATGAAAAACTGTTTTTT	CASSLGDTPNEKLFF
TRBJ1-5	.	TRBV12-3/TRBV12-4	.	TGTGCCAGCAGTATCGGGACACCTCAGCCCCAGCATTTT	CASSIGTPQPQHF
TRBJ2-7	.	TRBV2	TRBD1	TGTGCCAGCTGGACAGGCCCCGGCGAGCAGTACTTC	CASWTGPGEQYF
TRBJ2-7	.	TRBV15	.	TGTGCCACCAGCAGAGATCGAGTATTTTACGAGCAGTACTTC	CATSRDRVFYEQYF
TRBJ1-1	.	TRBV5-8	TRBD1	TGTGCCAGCAGCTTTGGACAGGACTGGGGGGCTTTCTTT	CASSFGQDWGAFF
TRBJ1-5	.	TRBV3-1/TRBV3-2	.	TGTGCCAGCAGCCAAGATCTGGTAGGCAATCAACAGCATTTT	CASSQDLVGNQQHF
TRBJ1-6	.	TRBV28	TRBD1	TGTGCCAGCAGTTTGTACAGGGGGCTCGGAAATTCACCCCTCCACTTT	CASSLYRGLGNSPLHF
TRBJ1-2	.	TRBV7-9	.	TGTGCCAGCAGCTGGGGGACTAACTATGGCTACACCTTC	CASSWGTNYGYTF
TRBJ2-3	.	TRBV29-1	.	TGCAGCTCCGGACGGAAAGTCACAGATACGCAGTATTTT	CSSGRKVTDTQYF
TRBJ1-6	.	TRBV4-3	.	TGCGCCAGCAGCCAAGATTCAGGCCAAGGCTCACCCCTCCACTTT	CASSQDSGQGSPLHF
TRBJ2-1	.	TRBV19	.	TGTGCCAGTAGTACCCCTAACAGGGGAGGGGGGTACAATGAGCAGTTCTTC	CASSTPNRGGGYNEQFF
TRBJ1-6	.	TRBV6-2/TRBV6-3	TRBD1	TGTGCCAGCAGCCGACCTCGGGACAGGGAAAATTCACCCCTCCACTTT	CASSRPRDRENSPLHF
TRBJ2-7	.	TRBV6-5	.	TGTGCCAGCAGTTACTCTCGGCGGGGTTACGAGCAGTACTTC	CASSYSRRGYEQYF
TRBJ1-5	once	TRBV19	.	TGTGCCAGTAGTATAGACCCCCTGGGACTGTATGATCAGCCCCAGCATTTT	CASSIDPLGLYDQPQHF
TRBJ1-5	few	TRBV2	.	TGTGCCAGCAGTGAAGGGGCAGGCCCAAATCAGCCCCAGCATTTT	CASSEGAGPNQPQHF
TRBJ1-1	.	TRBV7-2	.	TGTGCCAGCAGCTTAGCCCTCGCGGACATGAACACTGAAGCTTTCTTT	CASSLALADMNTEAFF
TRBJ2-7	.	TRBV5-4	TRBD2	TGTGCCAGCAGCGGGGGGACTAGCCCTAGCTACCAGCAGTACTTC	CASSGGTSPSYQQYF
TRBJ2-1	.	TRBV30	TRBD2	TGTGCCTGGAGTGGCCTAGCGGGAGGAACCTACAATGAGCAGTTCTTC	CAWSGLAGGTYNEQFF
TRBJ2-7	.	TRBV6-2/TRBV6-3	.	TGTGCCAGCAGTTACTCTTACAGAAACAGATCCTACGAGCAGTACTTC	CASSYSYRNRSYEQYF
TRBJ2-1	few	TRBV27	TRBD2	TGTGCCAGCAAACCCCGGGGGACTAGCGGGAGAGGAAACGGCTCCTACAATGAGCAGTTCTTC	CASKPRGTSGRGNGSYNEQFF
TRBJ2-3	.	TRBV10-3	.	TGTGCCATCAGTGCAACGGGACTCAGCGCAGATACGCAGTATTTT	CAISATGLSADTQYF
TRBJ1-2	.	TRBV3-1/TRBV3-2	.	TGTGCCAGCAGCCAAGATGTCCTCCTTTCGGGGCACTATGGCTACACCTTC	CASSQDVLLSGHYGYTF
TRBJ1-5	.	TRBV15	TRBD1	TGTGCCACCAGCAGAGGGGAAGGGACAGGGGACCAGCCCCAGCATTTT	CATSRGEGTGDQPQHF
TRBJ2-5	.	TRBV27	TRBD1	TGTGCCTCCACAGGGGGCGATGAGACCCAGTACTTC	CASTGGDETQYF
TRBJ2-7	.	TRBV28	.	TGTGCCAGCATGGAAACGTTAGGGGGGTACGAGCAGTACTTC	CASMETLGGYEQYF